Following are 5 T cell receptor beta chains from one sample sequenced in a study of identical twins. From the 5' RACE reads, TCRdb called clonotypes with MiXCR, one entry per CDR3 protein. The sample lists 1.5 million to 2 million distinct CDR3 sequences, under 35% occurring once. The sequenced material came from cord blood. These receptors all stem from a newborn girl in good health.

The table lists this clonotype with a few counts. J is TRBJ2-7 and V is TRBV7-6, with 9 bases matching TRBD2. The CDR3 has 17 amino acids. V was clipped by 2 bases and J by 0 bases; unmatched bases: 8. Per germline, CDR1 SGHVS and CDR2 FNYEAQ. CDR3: CASSLLASGNSSYEQYF. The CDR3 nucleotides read TGTGCCAGCAGCTTATTGGCTAGCGGGAACAGCTCCTACGAGCAGTACTTC.

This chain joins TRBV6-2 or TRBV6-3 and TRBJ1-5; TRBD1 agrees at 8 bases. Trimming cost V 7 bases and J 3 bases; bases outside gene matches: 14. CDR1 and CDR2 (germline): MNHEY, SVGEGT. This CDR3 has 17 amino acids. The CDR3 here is CASTEIIDRGINQPQHF. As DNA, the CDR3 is TGTGCCAGCACCGAAATCATAGACAGGGGAATCAATCAGCCCCAGCATTTT.

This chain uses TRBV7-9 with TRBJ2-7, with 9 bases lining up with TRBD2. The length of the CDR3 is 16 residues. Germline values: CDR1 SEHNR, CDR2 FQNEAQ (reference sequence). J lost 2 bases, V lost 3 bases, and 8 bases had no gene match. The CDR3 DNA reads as TGTGCCAGCAGCTTCCTAGGATCTAGCGGGGCCTACGAGCAGTACTTC. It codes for CASSFLGSSGAYEQYF.

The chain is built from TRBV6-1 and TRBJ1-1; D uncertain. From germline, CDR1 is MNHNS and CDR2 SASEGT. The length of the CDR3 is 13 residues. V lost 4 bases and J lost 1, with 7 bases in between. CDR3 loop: CASSAAANTEAFF. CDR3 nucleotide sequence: TGTGCCAGCAGTGCAGCGGCGAACACTGAAGCTTTCTTT.

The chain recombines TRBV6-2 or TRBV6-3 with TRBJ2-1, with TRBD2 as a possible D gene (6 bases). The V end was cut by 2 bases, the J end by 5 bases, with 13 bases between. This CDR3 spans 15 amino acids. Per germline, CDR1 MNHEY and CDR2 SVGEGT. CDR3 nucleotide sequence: TGTGCCAGCAGTTACCGGCGGGAAACCCACAATGAGCAGTTCTTC. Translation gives CASSYRRETHNEQFF.